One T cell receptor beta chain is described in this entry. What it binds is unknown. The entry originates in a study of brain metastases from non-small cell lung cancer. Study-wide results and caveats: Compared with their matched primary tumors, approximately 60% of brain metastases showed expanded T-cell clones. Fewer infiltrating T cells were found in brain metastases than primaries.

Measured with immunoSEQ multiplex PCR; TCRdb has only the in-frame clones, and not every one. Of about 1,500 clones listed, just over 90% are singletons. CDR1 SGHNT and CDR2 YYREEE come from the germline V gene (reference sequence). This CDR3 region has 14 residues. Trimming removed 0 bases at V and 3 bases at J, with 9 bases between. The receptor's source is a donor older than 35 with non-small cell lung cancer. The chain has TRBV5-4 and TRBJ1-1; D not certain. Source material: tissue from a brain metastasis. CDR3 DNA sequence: TGTGCCAGCAGCTTGGACCCCCGGGACACTGAAGCTTTCTTT. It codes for CASSLDPRDTEAFF. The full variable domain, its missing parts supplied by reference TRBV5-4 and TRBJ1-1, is ETGVTQSPTHLIKTRGQQVTLRCSSQSGHNTVSWYQQALGQGPQFIFQYYREEENGRGNFPPRFSGLQFPNYSSELNVNALELDDSALYLCASSLDPRDTEAFFGQGTRLTVV.